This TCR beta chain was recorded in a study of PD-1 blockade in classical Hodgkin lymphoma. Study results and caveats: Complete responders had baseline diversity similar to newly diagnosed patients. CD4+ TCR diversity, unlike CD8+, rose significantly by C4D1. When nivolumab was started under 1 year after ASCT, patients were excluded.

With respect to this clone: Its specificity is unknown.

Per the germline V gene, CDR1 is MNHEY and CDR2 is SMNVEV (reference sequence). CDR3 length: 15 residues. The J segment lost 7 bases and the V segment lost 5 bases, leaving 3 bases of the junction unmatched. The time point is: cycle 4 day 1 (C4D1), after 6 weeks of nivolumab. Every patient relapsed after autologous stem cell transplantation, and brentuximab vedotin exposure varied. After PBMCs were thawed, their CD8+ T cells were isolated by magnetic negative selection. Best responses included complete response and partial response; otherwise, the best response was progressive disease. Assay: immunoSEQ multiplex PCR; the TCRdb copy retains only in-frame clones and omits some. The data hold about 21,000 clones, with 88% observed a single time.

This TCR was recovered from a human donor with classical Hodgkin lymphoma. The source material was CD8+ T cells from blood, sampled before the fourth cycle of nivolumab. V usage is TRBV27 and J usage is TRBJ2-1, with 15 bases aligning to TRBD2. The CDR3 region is CASSPGTSGRNEQFF. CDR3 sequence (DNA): TGTGCCAGCAGTCCGGGGACTAGCGGGAGGAATGAGCAGTTCTTC.